Below are 21 T cell receptor beta chains sequenced from a single sample in a study of blood T cell repertoires in COVID-19. The protocol was immunoSEQ multiplex PCR, while the TCRdb copy is restricted to in-frame clones and leaves out a portion. The sample yields around 200,000 clones, 70% to 90% seen once. The sample was peripheral blood. The receptors stem from a woman older than 75 with acute or convalescent COVID-19.

The chain has TRBV9 and TRBJ2-3; tentative D call: TRBD1 (5 bases). V gave up 0 bases and J gave up 2 bases, with 7 bases separating them. Germline V lookup: CDR1 SGDLS, CDR2 YYNGEE. CDR3 length: 14 amino acids. CDR3 coding DNA: TGTGCCAGCAGCGTAGAGGGGTACACAGATACGCAGTATTTT. Translated: CASSVEGYTDTQYF.

This rearrangement joins TRBV5-1 to TRBJ2-1; maybe TRBD1 (6 bases). V shed 3 bases and J shed 5 bases, with 12 bases lying between them. Germline V gene sequence: CDR1 SGHRS, CDR2 YFSETQ. The CDR3 length is 14 residues. Here the CDR3 reads CASSSIGQNNEQFF. CDR3 coding DNA: TGCGCCAGCAGCTCAATAGGACAGAACAATGAGCAGTTCTTC.

The chain links TRBV4-3 to TRBJ1-6, with 7 bases identical to TRBD1. CDR3 length equals 19 residues. The junction had 12 bases not matched to a gene; V was cut back by 0 bases and J by 4 bases. The V gene's germline CDR1 is LGHNA and CDR2 YSLEER. The CDR3 nucleotides are TGCGCCAGCAGCCAAGATCCTATTGCCGGGACAGAGTATAATTCACCCCTCCACTTT. Protein product: CASSQDPIAGTEYNSPLHF.

This clone was seen a few times. The rearrangement uses TRBV7-2 and TRBJ2-5; D is ambiguous. Trimming removed 4 bases from V and 1 base from J, with 7 bases in between. Germline values: CDR1 SGHTA, CDR2 FQGNSA. This CDR3 is 13 amino acids long. Written as DNA, the CDR3 is TGTGCCAGCAGCTATAGCCCCCAAGAGACCCAGTACTTC. Translated: CASSYSPQETQYF.

This clone has only a few counts. The chain is built from TRBV6-5 and TRBJ1-3; D might be TRBD1 (5 bases). There are 14 residues in the CDR3. Deletions cut 7 bases from V and 0 bases from J, with 10 bases between. From germline, CDR1 is MNHEY and CDR2 SVGAGI. The CDR3 DNA sequence: TGTGCCAGCACAAGGGGTGACTCTGGAAACACCATATATTTT. Its translation is CASTRGDSGNTIYF.

This sequence joins TRBV25-1 and TRBJ1-3; a weak D match, TRBD1 (5 bases). The CDR3 sequence is 15 residues long. CDR1 MGHDK and CDR2 SYGVNS come from the germline V gene. With 0 bases removed from V and 2 bases from J, the gap between germline ends came to 8 bases. The CDR3 protein is CASSEYKGAGNTIYF. DNA for the CDR3: TGTGCCAGCAGTGAATATAAAGGGGCTGGAAACACCATATATTTT.

V and J are TRBV6-1 and TRBJ2-7, with 7 bases matching TRBD2. Germline loops: CDR1 MNHNS, CDR2 SASEGT. V was clipped by 4 bases and J by 5 bases; unmatched bases: 14. This CDR3 spans 16 amino acids. CDR3: CASSADRTSVGHEQYF. CDR3 DNA sequence: TGTGCCAGCAGTGCAGACAGAACTAGCGTTGGCCACGAGCAGTACTTC.

This chain links TRBV30 with TRBJ1-2, with TRBD1 as a possible D gene (6 bases). Germline CDR1 is GTSNPN and CDR2 is SVGIG (reference sequence). Trimming removed 2 bases from V and 0 bases from J, with 16 bases in between. The CDR3 totals 16 residues. DNA for the CDR3: TGTGCCTGGAGTTTGATGAGGTCAGGGGCTAACTATGGCTACACCTTC. It specifies CAWSLMRSGANYGYTF.

The rearrangement joins TRBV6-2 or TRBV6-3 to TRBJ2-2, with TRBD2 matching 7 bases. J lost 0 bases, V lost 5 bases, and 6 bases had no gene match. Germline values: CDR1 MNHEY, CDR2 SVGEGT. The CDR3 is 16 amino acids. The DNA of the CDR3 is TGTGCCAGCAGTGCCGCGGGACTACCGAACACCGGGGAGCTGTTTTTT. As protein: CASSAAGLPNTGELFF.

The rearrangement uses TRBV7-3 and TRBJ2-2; 7 bases map to TRBD2. Germline CDR1 is SGHTA and CDR2 is FQGTGA. After removal of 3 bases from V and 6 bases from J, the junction contained 10 bases not matched to a gene. CDR3 size: 16 residues. CDR3 in DNA: TGTGCCAGCAGCTTGACGACTAGCTTTAATGCCGGGGAGCTGTTTTTT. Translating it yields CASSLTTSFNAGELFF.

The chain has TRBV5-1 and TRBJ1-3, with 9 bases aligning to TRBD1. CDR3 length: 16 amino acids. The junction had 5 bases not matched to a gene; V was cut back by 0 bases and J by 4 bases. Per germline, CDR1 SGHRS and CDR2 YFSETQ. In DNA form, the CDR3 reads TGCGCCAGCAGCTTGGCGGGACAGGGAATAGGAAACACCATATATTTT. This translates into CASSLAGQGIGNTIYF.

The chain links TRBV27 to TRBJ1-2, with TRBD1 matching over 7 bases. CDR3 length: 16 residues. Germline V lookup: CDR1 MNHEY, CDR2 SMNVEV (reference sequence). J lost 5 bases, V lost 6 bases, and 15 bases had no gene match. The CDR3 nucleotides are TGTGCCAGCAGAGCGCTCTCGAGGGGGCGCGAGTATGGCTACACCTTC. It yields the protein CASRALSRGREYGYTF.

This clone has a single count. The chain carries TRBV2 and TRBJ1-2; D not resolved. Trimming took off 3 bases at V and 0 bases at J, with 8 bases between the two ends. The CDR3 contains 14 residues. In germline, CDR1 is SNHLY, CDR2 FYNNEI. CDR3 in DNA: TGTGCCAGCAGTGACGCCGGAGCTAACTATGGCTACACCTTC. Amino acid sequence: CASSDAGANYGYTF.

This clone showed up just a few times. The V call is TRBV7-9, the J call TRBJ2-7, with a tentative D call TRBD2 (6 bases). The V end was cut by 1 base, the J end by 7 bases, with 11 bases between. Germline values: CDR1 SEHNR, CDR2 FQNEAQ (reference sequence). This CDR3 spans 13 amino acids. In nucleotides, the CDR3 is TGTGCCAGCAGCTTAGGCGGGGCTTGGGAGCAGTACTTC. Amino acids: CASSLGGAWEQYF.

The genes are TRBV18 and TRBJ1-1; a weak D match, TRBD1 (5 bases). Between the trimmed V and J ends, which lost 6 bases and 3 bases, there was a span of 20 bases. The CDR3 consists of 16 residues. Germline CDR1 is KGHSH and CDR2 is LQKENI. As DNA, the CDR3 is TGTGCCAGCTCGCAATTCCAAGGGGTTAGGGACACTGAAGCTTTCTTT. It yields the protein CASSQFQGVRDTEAFF.

This clone appeared a single time. The CDR3 sequence is CASSLSLAGTDTQYF. The CDR3, as DNA: TGTGCCAGCAGTTTATCGCTAGCGGGCACAGATACGCAGTATTTT. The chain carries TRBV27 and TRBJ2-3; 7 bases agree with TRBD2. The CDR3 sequence is 15 residues long. Germline V gene lookup returns CDR1 MNHEY and CDR2 SMNVEV (reference sequence). The J segment lost 1 base and the V segment lost 0 bases, leaving 1 base of the junction unmatched.

This clone was seen many times. The chain is built from TRBV3-1 (or the pseudogene TRBV3-2) and TRBJ1-2, with 7 bases lining up with TRBD1. The CDR3 covers 14 residues. The germline CDR1 and CDR2 sequences are LGHDT and YNNKEL (reference sequence). V gave up 4 bases and J gave up 8 bases; unmatched junction bases: 10. CDR3 DNA: TGTGCCAGCAGCCCGATGACAGGGAAGGGAGGCTACACCTTC. Translation gives CASSPMTGKGGYTF.

V and J are TRBV11-2 and TRBJ2-1; 9 positions agree with TRBD2. Trimming cost V 2 bases and J 0 bases; bases outside gene matches: 11. CDR1 and CDR2 from the germline V gene are SGHAT and FQNNGV. This CDR3 has 19 residues. The CDR3 reads CASSLRGAGGLNSYNEQFF. In DNA, the CDR3 is TGTGCCAGCAGCTTAAGGGGAGCGGGAGGCCTAAACTCCTACAATGAGCAGTTCTTC. The entire variable domain, with the rest obtained from reference TRBV11-2 and TRBJ2-1, is as follows: EAGVAQSPRYKIIEKRQSVAFWCNPISGHATLYWYQQILGQGPKLLIQFQNNGVVDDSQLPKDRFSAERLKGVDSTLKIQPAKLEDSAVYLCASSLRGAGGLNSYNEQFFGPGTRLTVL.

The V gene is TRBV29-1, the J gene TRBJ1-1; no clear D gene. CDR1 is SQVTM and CDR2 is ANQGSEA in the germline V gene. V was clipped by 5 bases and J by 3 bases, with 10 bases between them. The CDR3 runs 12 residues. In DNA form, the CDR3 reads TGCAGCGTTCCATCGGGGTACACTGAAGCTTTCTTT. This codes for CSVPSGYTEAFF.

This clone was seen once. CDR3 sequence: CASSVAELAIETQYF. In nucleotides, the CDR3 is TGTGCCAGCAGCGTGGCGGAGTTAGCGATAGAGACCCAGTACTTC. The genes are TRBV11-2 and TRBJ2-5; a weak D match, TRBD2 (5 bases). The CDR3 runs to 15 residues. Germline V gene data show CDR1 as SGHAT and CDR2 as FQNNGV. V lost 5 bases, J lost 4 bases, and 17 bases lay in between.

V and J are TRBV14 and TRBJ1-2, with D unclear. The CDR3 consists of 14 residues. Deletions cut 4 bases from V and 1 base from J, with 10 bases between. Germline-derived CDR1 and CDR2 are SGHDN and FVKESK. The CDR3 reads CASSPLDINYGYTF. In DNA form, the CDR3 reads TGTGCCAGCAGCCCCCTCGACATTAACTATGGCTACACCTTC.